A single sample gave rise to the 5 T cell receptor beta chains below, sequenced in a study of CD8+ T cells in alopecia areata (dated by TCRdb to 2017 to 2018). Library method: the immunoSEQ multiplex PCR assay. For TCR sequencing, RNA was extracted from every sample and reverse transcribed into cDNA to serve as template. In TCRdb, the immuneACCESS table is reduced to in-frame sequences with V and J assigned. These tables do not hold every clone; where another copy was compared, an unresolved V gene accounts for under half, and the others remain unexplained. The sample yields over 150,000 clones; around three fifths were counted once. Roughly 12% of the sample is taken by the ten largest. This specimen's time point label, per the study, means: roughly 24 weeks on oral tofacitinib. The treatment or condition label corresponds to: oral pan-JAK inhibitor, 5-10 mg twice daily. The sample in question was CD8+ T cells sorted from blood, obtained at week 24, from a patient treated with tofacitinib. The receptors derive from a human donor with alopecia areata.

The chain combines TRBV7-2 with TRBJ1-1; D ambiguous. In germline, CDR1 is SGHTA, CDR2 FQGNSA. The CDR3 runs to 14 residues. V was trimmed by 5 bases and J by 1 base, leaving 11 bases between them. The DNA of the CDR3 is TGTGCCAGCAGCCCCTATGACGGGAACACTGAAGCTTTCTTT. Residues: CASSPYDGNTEAFF.

The chain carries TRBV7-8 and TRBJ2-7; 9 bases line up with TRBD2. This CDR3 region has 15 residues. Germline-derived CDR1 and CDR2 are SGHVS and FQNEAQ. Unmatched junction bases numbered 9, after V lost 6 bases and J lost 3 bases. The CDR3 here is CASSSSGVQHYEQYF. The CDR3 DNA reads TGTGCCAGCAGTTCTAGCGGGGTGCAACACTACGAGCAGTACTTC. The whole variable domain, filled in from reference TRBV7-8 and TRBJ2-7, reads GAGVSQSPRYKVAKRGQDVALRCDPISGHVSLFWYQQALGQGPEFLTYFQNEAQLDKSGLPSDRFFAERPEGSVSTLKIQRTQQEDSAVYLCASSSSGVQHYEQYFGPGTRLTVT.

The table lists this clone with a few counts. This rearrangement joins TRBV27 to TRBJ1-5, with TRBD1 as a possible D gene (5 bases). CDR1 MNHEY and CDR2 SMNVEV come from the germline V gene (reference sequence). Deletions cut 8 bases from V and 7 bases from J, with 21 bases between. The CDR3 covers 15 residues. The CDR3 sequence: CASRGPGLHYQPQHF. The CDR3 nucleotides are TGTGCCAGCCGCGGGCCGGGGCTGCATTACCAGCCCCAGCATTTT.

The rearrangement links TRBV12-5 to TRBJ2-1; D remains ambiguous. V was cut by 6 bases and J by 8 bases, with 8 bases left in between. Germline V lookup: CDR1 LGHNT, CDR2 FRNRAP. The CDR3 totals 11 residues. The DNA of the CDR3 is TGTGCTAGTGGACCCGGCCATGAGCAGTTCTTC. It codes for CASGPGHEQFF.

V is TRBV4-1 and J is TRBJ1-1; D not certain. CDR3 length: 13 residues. Germline CDR1 is MGHRA and CDR2 is YSYEKL. V was cut by 3 bases and J by 7 bases, with 12 bases left in between. The CDR3 coding sequence is TGCGCCAGCAGCCAGGGCAGCCTATTTGAAGCTTTCTTT. This gives the protein CASSQGSLFEAFF.